The 26 T cell receptor beta chains below come from one sample, sequenced in a study of blood T cell repertoires in COVID-19. TCRdb keeps only in-frame clones here, not all; method: immunoSEQ multiplex PCR. The sample contains around 240,000 clones, approximately 85% of which appear only once. The specimen was PBMCs or T cells enriched from blood (not recorded which). The receptors shown here come from a woman between 50 and 59 years old who had recovered from COVID-19.

This clone was found once. The chain recombines TRBV30 with TRBJ1-6, with D perhaps TRBD1 (6 bases). CDR3 length equals 13 residues. Germline-derived CDR1 and CDR2 are GTSNPN and SVGIG (reference sequence). Trimming pared 0 bases from V and 9 bases from J, leaving 9 bases between. CDR3 DNA: TGTGCCTGGAGTGTGGGGGCGGGTTCACCCCTCCACTTT. It translates to CAWSVGAGSPLHF.

J is TRBJ2-7 and V is TRBV7-2; possibly TRBD1 for D (6 bases). The germline V gene encodes CDR1 SGHTA and CDR2 FQGNSA. The ends were cut back, 3 bases at V and 2 bases at J, with 14 bases in the middle. This CDR3 is 15 amino acids long. The CDR3, as DNA: TGTGCCAGCAGCTTGGGGGCCAACCCCGCCTACGAGCAGTACTTC. Its protein product is CASSLGANPAYEQYF. Complete variable domain (other parts from reference TRBV7-2 and TRBJ2-7): GAGVSQSPSNKVTEKGKDVELRCDPISGHTALYWYRQSLGQGLEFLIYFQGNSAPDKSGLPSDRFSAERTGGSVSTLTIQRTQQEDSAVYLCASSLGANPAYEQYFGPGTRLTVT.

In its sample, this clone was seen once. The chain carries TRBV5-4 and TRBJ2-3; maybe TRBD1 (6 bases). Germline V gene lookup returns CDR1 SGHNT and CDR2 YYREEE (reference sequence). The CDR3 extends over 15 amino acids. Deletions cut 0 bases from V and 1 base from J, with 9 bases between. The CDR3 loop is CASSLGAGGTDTQYF. The CDR3 DNA reads as TGTGCCAGCAGCTTGGGGGCAGGGGGCACAGATACGCAGTATTTT.

The chain employs TRBV12-3 or TRBV12-4 and TRBJ1-1; TRBD1 matches 8 bases. This CDR3 region has 13 residues. V shed 6 bases and J 7 bases; nucleotides not matched to a gene: 7. CDR3 coding DNA: TGTGCCAGCAGGCCTCAGGGGGCAGGTGAAGCTTTCTTT. Translating it yields CASRPQGAGEAFF.

The chain couples TRBV10-2 to TRBJ1-6; D remains ambiguous. The V end was cut by 0 bases, the J end by 0 bases, with 9 bases between. The CDR3 totals 17 residues. CDR1 WSHSY and CDR2 SAAADI come from the germline V gene. CDR3 in amino acids: CASSESRRSSYNSPLHF. CDR3 DNA: TGCGCCAGCAGTGAGTCCCGGAGGAGCTCCTATAATTCACCCCTCCACTTT.

V is TRBV11-2 and J is TRBJ2-6; 12 positions match TRBD1. V dropped 10 bases and J dropped 3; count of bases not matched to a gene: 4. CDR1 and CDR2 from the germline V gene are SGHAT and FQNNGV. The CDR3 runs to 15 residues. CDR3 region: CATGQGAGGANVLTF. The CDR3 bases are TGTGCCACGGGACAGGGGGCCGGTGGGGCCAACGTCCTGACTTTC. Filled out from reference TRBV11-2 and TRBJ2-6, the complete variable domain reads EAGVAQSPRYKIIEKRQSVAFWCNPISGHATLYWYQQILGQGPKLLIQFQNNGVVDDSQLPKDRFSAERLKGVDSTLKIQPAKLEDSAVYLCATGQGAGGANVLTFGAGSRLTVL.

The V and J genes are TRBV5-4 and TRBJ2-2, with TRBD2 identical over 11 bases. This CDR3 spans 17 amino acids. Germline lookup yields CDR1 SGHNT and CDR2 YYREEE (reference sequence). With 2 bases clipped from V and 4 bases from J, the junction kept 7 bases outside the gene matches. The chain's CDR3 is CASSLLAGASGTGELFF. The CDR3 region has the DNA TGTGCCAGCAGCTTACTAGCGGGAGCAAGTGGCACCGGGGAGCTGTTTTTT.

The DNA for the CDR3 is TGTGCCAGCGCATACTTGAGCTCCTACAATGAGCAGTTCTTC. Translated: CASAYLSSYNEQFF. The rearrangement uses TRBV6-5 and TRBJ2-1, with D unclear. Per germline, CDR1 MNHEY and CDR2 SVGAGI. The CDR3 consists of 14 residues. V was cut by 8 bases and J by 0 bases, with 11 bases left in between.

The chain carries TRBV18 and TRBJ2-7; 10 positions agree with TRBD2. Germline CDR1 and CDR2: KGHSH and LQKENI. The CDR3 loop spans 16 amino acids. The V segment lost 4 bases and the J segment 0 bases; nucleotides outside the gene matches: 6. CDR3 in amino acids: CASSLGGLAVSYEQYF. CDR3 DNA: TGTGCCAGCTCACTAGGCGGACTAGCGGTCTCCTACGAGCAGTACTTC. The entire variable domain, with the rest obtained from reference TRBV18 and TRBJ2-7, is as follows: NAGVMQNPRHLVRRRGQEARLRCSPMKGHSHVYWYRQLPEEGLKFMVYLQKENIIDESGMPKERFSAEFPKEGPSILRIQQVVRGDSAAYFCASSLGGLAVSYEQYFGPGTRLTVT.

This clone was seen a few times. V and J are TRBV11-3 and TRBJ1-2, with D unclear. Trimming took 5 bases from V and 7 from J, leaving 11 bases between them. CDR1 and CDR2 from the germline V gene are SGHNT and YENEEA. The CDR3 has 12 residues. The CDR3 nucleotides are TGTGCCAGCAGCCGACTAACGGGTGGCTACACCTTC. Translated, it gives CASSRLTGGYTF. Together with reference TRBV11-3 and TRBJ1-2, the CDR3 gives the full variable domain: EAGVVQSPRYKIIEKKQPVAFWCNPISGHNTLYWYLQNLGQGPELLIRYENEEAVDDSQLPKDRFSAERLKGVDSTLKIQPAELGDSAVYLCASSRLTGGYTFGSGTRLTVV.

V gene TRBV2 combines with J gene TRBJ1-1; D call uncertain. This CDR3 contains 13 residues. CDR1 and CDR2 (germline): SNHLY, FYNNEI. V lost 7 bases and J 1 base, leaving 10 bases between the germline ends. CDR3 nucleotide sequence: TGTGCCAGCACCGGGGATTCGAACACTGAAGCTTTCTTT. As protein: CASTGDSNTEAFF.

The CDR3 spells CASMGGLAKNIQYF. The CDR3 DNA reads as TGTGCCAGTATGGGGGGACTAGCCAAAAACATTCAGTACTTC. This chain links TRBV21-1 with TRBJ2-4; TRBD2, the table's D call, was not compared with the DNA. TRBV21-1 is a pseudogene locus. The CDR3 has 14 amino acids.

This rearrangement joins TRBV4-3 to TRBJ2-1, with 8 bases identical to TRBD1. V was pared by 0 bases and J by 6 bases, with 7 bases of the junction left unmatched. The CDR3 consists of 16 residues. Germline-derived CDR1 and CDR2 are LGHNA and YSLEER. The CDR3 loop is CASSQDGQGAVNEQFF. CDR3 nucleotides: TGCGCCAGCAGCCAAGATGGTCAGGGGGCGGTCAATGAGCAGTTCTTC.

The rearrangement joins TRBV28 to TRBJ1-2, with 8 nucleotides matching TRBD1. Germline CDR1 and CDR2: MDHEN and SYDVKM. The CDR3 sequence is 13 residues long. V lost 5 bases and J lost 4; bases outside the gene matches: 3. CDR3 region: CASSPGQVYGYTF. The CDR3 region has the DNA TGTGCCAGCAGTCCGGGACAGGTCTATGGCTACACCTTC.

This rearrangement joins TRBV7-2 to TRBJ2-5; a weak D match, TRBD2 (6 bases). Germline V lookup: CDR1 SGHTA, CDR2 FQGNSA. Trimming took off 5 bases at V and 5 bases at J, with 15 bases between the two ends. This CDR3 region has 14 residues. CDR3 in amino acids: CASSKRTGTETQYF. In nucleotides, the CDR3 is TGTGCCAGCAGCAAACGGACTGGGACTGAGACCCAGTACTTC.

J is TRBJ2-1 and V is TRBV6-5; 11 nucleotides match TRBD2. V shed 6 bases, J shed 6 bases, and the junction held 7 bases outside the gene matches. Per the germline V gene, CDR1 is MNHEY and CDR2 is SVGAGI. This CDR3 has 15 amino acids. In nucleotides, the CDR3 is TGTGCCAGCAGAATTAGCGGGAGGGCCGTCAATGAGCAGTTCTTC. Residues: CASRISGRAVNEQFF.

V and J are TRBV7-2 and TRBJ1-1, with D perhaps matching TRBD1 (5 bases). Germline values: CDR1 SGHTA, CDR2 FQGNSA. The CDR3 extends over 17 amino acids. The germline V and J ends were trimmed by 4 bases and 0 bases, with 18 bases remaining between them. This chain's CDR3 is CASSSRGGKGVNTEAFF. CDR3 nucleotides: TGTGCCAGCAGCTCGCGCGGGGGGAAAGGGGTGAACACTGAAGCTTTCTTT.

This sequence joins TRBV10-1 and TRBJ1-1; tentatively, D is TRBD1 (5 bases). Germline V CDR1 and CDR2: WNHNN, SYGVQD (reference sequence). This CDR3 spans 14 amino acids. The V end was cut by 3 bases, the J end by 3 bases, with 11 bases between. The CDR3 DNA sequence: TGCGCCAGCAGTGAAGGGGCGTGGGACACTGAAGCTTTCTTT. As protein: CASSEGAWDTEAFF.

V and J are TRBV10-3 and TRBJ2-1, with D possibly TRBD1 on 5 matching bases. Per the germline V gene, CDR1 is ENHRY and CDR2 is SYGVKD. With 0 bases removed from V and 4 bases from J, the gap between germline ends came to 10 bases. The CDR3 sequence is 15 residues long. CDR3 sequence (DNA): TGTGCCATCAGTGAGTCGTCGACAGTTTACAATGAGCAGTTCTTC. Its translation is CAISESSTVYNEQFF.

This clone appeared a few times. In DNA form, the CDR3 reads TGTGCCACCAGCAGAGACAGGGGGTCCTACAATGAGCAGTTCTTC. Translated: CATSRDRGSYNEQFF. This sequence joins TRBV15 and TRBJ2-1; 7 bases match TRBD1. Losses at the gene ends were 0 bases for V and 1 base for J; bases not matched to a gene: 0. Germline CDR1 reads LNHNV; CDR2 reads YYDKDF (reference sequence). CDR3 length: 15 residues.

The J gene is TRBJ2-3, the V gene TRBV3-1 (or the pseudogene TRBV3-2); 8 bases fit TRBD2. V lost 4 bases and J lost 4; bases outside the gene matches: 7. The CDR3 length is 15 residues. Per the germline V gene, CDR1 is LGHDT and CDR2 is YNNKEL (reference sequence). CDR3 sequence: CASSPLLGGADTQYF. The CDR3 DNA reads TGTGCCAGCAGCCCCCTTCTCGGGGGGGCAGATACGCAGTATTTT.

V and J are TRBV2 and TRBJ2-5, with 14 positions matching TRBD2. The junction had 11 bases not matched to a gene; V was cut back by 7 bases and J by 4 bases. CDR1 and CDR2 from the germline V gene are SNHLY and FYNNEI. This CDR3 has 17 residues. The CDR3 DNA is TGTGCCAGCATCAACGGCCTAGGACTAGCGGGAGGAGAGACCCAGTACTTC. Protein: CASINGLGLAGGETQYF. Filled out from reference TRBV2 and TRBJ2-5, the complete variable domain reads EPEVTQTPSHQVTQMGQEVILRCVPISNHLYFYWYRQILGQKVEFLVSFYNNEISEKSEIFDDQFSVERPDGSNFTLKIRSTKLEDSAMYFCASINGLGLAGGETQYFGPGTRLLVL.

V gene TRBV11-3 combines with J gene TRBJ2-1; TRBD2 agrees at 8 bases. The J segment lost 5 bases and the V segment lost 3 bases, leaving 9 bases of the junction unmatched. The germline gives CDR1 SGHNT, CDR2 YENEEA. The CDR3 consists of 16 residues. CDR3 in amino acids: CASSLGLAGAHNEQFF. The DNA of the CDR3 is TGTGCCAGCAGCTTGGGGCTAGCGGGTGCCCACAATGAGCAGTTCTTC. Combining the CDR3 with reference TRBV11-3 and TRBJ2-1 gives the whole variable domain EAGVVQSPRYKIIEKKQPVAFWCNPISGHNTLYWYLQNLGQGPELLIRYENEEAVDDSQLPKDRFSAERLKGVDSTLKIQPAELGDSAVYLCASSLGLAGAHNEQFFGPGTRLTVL.

The rearrangement links TRBV7-9 to TRBJ1-5; D is uncertain. The CDR3 is 13 amino acids. Germline CDR1 and CDR2: SEHNR and FQNEAQ (reference sequence). The V and J ends lost 7 bases and 6 bases respectively, with 13 bases between them. CDR3 sequence reads: CASTPWEGQPQHF. CDR3 in DNA: TGTGCCAGCACCCCGTGGGAGGGTCAGCCCCAGCATTTT.

The chain recombines TRBV18 with TRBJ1-4; 8 bases agree with TRBD1. The J segment lost 3 bases and the V segment lost 4 bases, leaving 4 bases of the junction unmatched. The CDR3 has 15 amino acids. Germline assignment: CDR1 KGHSH and CDR2 LQKENI. CDR3 residues: CASSRGTGPNEKLFF. The DNA for the CDR3 is TGTGCCAGCTCACGGGGGACAGGACCTAATGAAAAACTGTTTTTT.

The chain joins TRBV4-2 to TRBJ2-7; D perhaps matches TRBD1 (6 bases). Germline lookup yields CDR1 LGHNA and CDR2 YNFKEQ. V gave up 4 bases and J gave up 1 base, with 14 bases separating them. The CDR3 sequence is 15 residues long. The CDR3 loop is CASSPTDSRSYEQYF. The CDR3 coding sequence is TGTGCCAGCAGCCCTACGGACAGTCGTTCCTACGAGCAGTACTTC.